The clone carrying this T cell receptor (beta chain) was counted a few times. The CDR3 sequence is 19 residues long. Germline V gene lookup returns CDR1 LNHNV and CDR2 YYDKDF (reference sequence). Trimming took 1 base from V and 0 from J; bases not matched to a gene: 8. This record belongs to a study of shared T cell receptors in the human thymus. Clones were sequenced by immunoSEQ multiplex PCR, and TCRdb holds only the in-frame ones, with some missing. The data hold 720,000 or so clones, with 80% to 90% observed a single time. The same sample was also studied in work on human thymus T cells. Per that study: The source of the thymus tissue was resections taken during corrective heart surgery. Thymic and blood repertoires appeared to show biased V and J gene usage. Related studies found that unrelated individuals share highly overlapping thymic repertoires.

The sequencing input was thymocytes. The V gene is TRBV15, the J gene TRBJ2-2, with 10 bases matching TRBD1. The clonotype was recovered from a girl under three years old with a congenital heart defect. The CDR3 loop is CATSRGLTGTGANTGELFF. Here the CDR3 DNA reads TGTGCCACCAGCAGAGGTCTGACCGGGACAGGGGCGAACACCGGGGAGCTGTTTTTT.